These 14 T cell receptor beta chains were sequenced from one sample in a study of post-analysis software for immune sequencing data. General study results and limits: Five TRBV segments were more frequent in patients than controls; TRBV5-6, TRBV5-1 and TRBV20-1 belonged to this group.

These receptors are not linked to any known antigen. Unique molecular identifiers were carried by the TCR beta cDNA libraries. TCRdb reprocessed the PCR reads with MiXCR, giving one entry per CDR3 protein. Of 740,000 or so distinct CDR3 sequences listed, approximately 57% are singletons. Sequencing was performed on blood. These receptors came from a girl aged 5-17 years with multiple sclerosis.

This clonotype occurred a few times. V is TRBV5-1 and J is TRBJ2-5; D tentatively reads TRBD1 or TRBD2 (5 bases each). The J call is in doubt because the DNA end fits TRBJ2-7 better. Per germline, CDR1 SGHRS and CDR2 YFSETQ. The CDR3 length is 15 residues. Here the CDR3 reads CASSLGPGTGYEQYF. CDR3 nucleotide sequence: TGCGCCAGCAGCTTGGGACCGGGAACAGGCTACGAGCAGTACTTC.

The gene calls are TRBV12-3 or TRBV12-4 and TRBJ1-2; TRBD1 might be the D (5 bases). The CDR3 is 15 amino acids. Trimming cost V 6 bases and J 0 bases, with 14 bases left between them. This CDR3 is CASSPLRGANYGYTF. In DNA, the CDR3 is TGTGCCAGCAGCCCCTTAAGGGGAGCTAACTATGGCTACACCTTC.

The chain couples TRBV4-1 to TRBJ2-7, with TRBD1 identical over 8 bases. The J segment lost 5 bases and the V segment lost 1 base, leaving 13 bases of the junction unmatched. The CDR3 sequence is 17 residues long. CDR1 is MGHRA and CDR2 is YSYEKL in the germline V gene. The CDR3 region is CASSQVPVGQGEDEQYF. The CDR3 DNA sequence: TGCGCCAGCAGCCAAGTCCCGGTCGGACAGGGCGAAGACGAGCAGTACTTC.

This chain joins TRBV12-3 or TRBV12-4 and TRBJ2-7, with D uncertain. There are 14 residues in the CDR3. V lost 5 bases and J lost 2, with 13 bases in between. CDR3 region: CASSALASPYEQYF. The CDR3 nucleotides read TGTGCCAGCAGTGCTCTCGCCAGTCCCTACGAGCAGTACTTC.

This clonotype was seen only once. The chain joins TRBV5-1 to TRBJ2-7, with unresolved D. This CDR3 has 14 amino acids. Germline CDR1 is SGHRS and CDR2 is YFSETQ. V lost 1 base and J 2 bases, leaving 10 bases between the germline ends. This chain's CDR3 is CASSLQQPAYEQYF. The CDR3 nucleotides read TGCGCCAGCAGCTTGCAACAGCCAGCCTACGAGCAGTACTTC.

This clonotype was seen a few times. This chain connects TRBV20-1 to TRBJ2-4, with TRBD1 matching 7 bases. TRBJ2-7 matches the DNA end more closely, so the J call is doubtful. CDR3 length: 16 residues. Germline CDR1 is DFQATT and CDR2 is SNEGSKA (reference sequence). This CDR3 reads CSARGTGVVRTYEQYF. In DNA, the CDR3 is TGCAGTGCTAGGGGAACAGGGGTAGTACGGACCTACGAGCAGTACTTC.

The V gene is TRBV5-5, the J gene TRBJ2-1, with a tentative D call TRBD2 (6 bases). The CDR3 has 16 amino acids. Trimming cost V 0 bases and J 6 bases, with 16 bases left between them. Germline V gene data show CDR1 as SGHKS and CDR2 as YYEKEE (reference sequence). CDR3 in DNA: TGTGCCAGCAGCTTGGGGAGGGGTAAATCCCCCAATGAGCAGTTCTTC. Its translation is CASSLGRGKSPNEQFF.

This clonotype was seen more than once but under ten times. The chain uses TRBV6-6 and TRBJ2-2; tentatively, D is TRBD1 (5 bases). The CDR3 is 15 residues long. Between the trimmed V and J ends, which lost 4 bases and 0 bases, there was a span of 9 bases. Germline V gives CDR1 MNHNY, CDR2 SVGAGI (reference sequence). The CDR3 loop reads CASSLSGSNTGELFF. The CDR3 nucleotides are TGTGCCAGCAGTTTGTCAGGGTCGAACACCGGGGAGCTGTTTTTT.

The chain combines TRBV5-1 with TRBJ2-1; 10 bases agree with TRBD2. Germline V CDR1 and CDR2: SGHRS, YFSETQ. This CDR3 has 14 residues. V lost 6 bases and J lost 6; bases outside the gene matches: 6. CDR3 bases: TGCGCCAGCACCCTAGCGGGAGTAACCAATGAGCAGTTCTTC. Protein: CASTLAGVTNEQFF.

CDR3 protein: CASRTQGRTEAFF. In DNA form, the CDR3 reads TGTGCCAGCAGGACACAGGGTAGGACTGAAGCTTTCTTT. The chain employs TRBV6-5 and TRBJ1-1, with D maybe TRBD1 (6 bases). V was shortened by 6 bases and J by 5 bases, with 13 bases between the two germline ends. This CDR3 is 13 amino acids long. Germline-derived CDR1 and CDR2 are MNHEY and SVGAGI.

This clonotype appeared a single time. The chain carries TRBV20-1 and TRBJ2-5, with 11 bases lining up with TRBD2. TRBJ2-7 matches the DNA end more closely, so the J call is doubtful. The CDR3 length is 14 residues. The germline gives CDR1 DFQATT, CDR2 SNEGSKA (reference sequence). The DNA for the CDR3 is TGCAGTGCTCCCCTAGCGGGAGGTGAGAACGAGCAGTACTTC. This gives the protein CSAPLAGGENEQYF.

The J gene is TRBJ2-5, the V gene TRBV29-1; TRBD2 is a possible D gene (6 bases). The germline V and J ends were trimmed by 2 bases and 2 bases, with 15 bases remaining between them. Germline CDR1 reads SQVTM; CDR2 reads ANQGSEA. This CDR3 is built from 15 residues. For the CDR3, the DNA is TGCAGCGTTGAAATGGGGAGACGGGAGCAAGAGACCCAGTACTTC. Its translation: CSVEMGRREQETQYF.

The CDR3 sequence is CASAGWTNTEAFF. In DNA form, the CDR3 reads TGTGCCAGCGCGGGGTGGACGAACACTGAAGCTTTCTTT. The rearrangement joins TRBV27 to TRBJ1-1, with D uncertain. CDR3 size: 13 residues. Germline-derived CDR1 and CDR2 are MNHEY and SMNVEV (reference sequence). V was trimmed by 8 bases and J by 1 base, leaving 11 bases between them.

J is TRBJ2-7 and V is TRBV12-5, with 10 bases aligning to TRBD1. Germline V lookup: CDR1 LGHNT, CDR2 FRNRAP. The V and J ends lost 9 bases and 5 bases, in that order; junction bases with no gene match: 7. The CDR3 loop spans 13 amino acids. CDR3 amino acids: CASWGTGAHEQYF. CDR3 in DNA: TGTGCTAGCTGGGGGACAGGGGCCCACGAGCAGTACTTC. The whole variable domain, remainder taken from reference TRBV12-5 and TRBJ2-7, is DARVTQTPRHKVTEMGQEVTMRCQPILGHNTVFWYRQTMMQGLELLAYFRNRAPLDDSGMPKDRFSAEMPDATLATLKIQPSEPRDSAVYFCASWGTGAHEQYFGPGTRLTVT.